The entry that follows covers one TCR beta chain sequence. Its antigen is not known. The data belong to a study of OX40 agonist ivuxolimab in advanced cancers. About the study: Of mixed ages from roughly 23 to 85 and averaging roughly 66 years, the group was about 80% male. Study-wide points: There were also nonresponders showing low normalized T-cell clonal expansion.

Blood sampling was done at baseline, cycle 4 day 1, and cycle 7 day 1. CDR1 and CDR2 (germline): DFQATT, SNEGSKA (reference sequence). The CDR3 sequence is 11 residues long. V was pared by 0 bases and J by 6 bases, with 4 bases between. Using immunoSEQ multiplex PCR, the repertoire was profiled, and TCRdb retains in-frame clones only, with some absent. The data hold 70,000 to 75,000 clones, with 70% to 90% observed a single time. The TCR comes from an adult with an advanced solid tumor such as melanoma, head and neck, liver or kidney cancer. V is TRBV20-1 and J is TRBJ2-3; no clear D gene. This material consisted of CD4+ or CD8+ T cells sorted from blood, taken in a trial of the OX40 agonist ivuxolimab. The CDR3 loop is CSARESDTQYF. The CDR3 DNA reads TGCAGTGCTAGAGAGAGCGATACGCAGTATTTT.